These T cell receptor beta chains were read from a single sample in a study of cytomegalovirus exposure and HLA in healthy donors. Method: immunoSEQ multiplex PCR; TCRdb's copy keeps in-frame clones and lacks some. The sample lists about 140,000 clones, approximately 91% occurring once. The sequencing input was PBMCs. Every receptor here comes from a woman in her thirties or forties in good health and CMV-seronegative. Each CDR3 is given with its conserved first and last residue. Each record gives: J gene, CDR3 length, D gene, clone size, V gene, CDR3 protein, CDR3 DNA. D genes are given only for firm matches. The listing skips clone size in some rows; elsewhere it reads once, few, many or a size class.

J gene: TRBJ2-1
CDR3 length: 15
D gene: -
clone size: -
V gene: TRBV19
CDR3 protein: CASRRGNWIGNEQFF
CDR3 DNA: TGTGCCAGTAGGCGGGGAAATTGGATAGGCAATGAGCAGTTCTTC

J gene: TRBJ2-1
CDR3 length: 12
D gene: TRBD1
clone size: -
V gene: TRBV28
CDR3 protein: CASVGQGREQFF
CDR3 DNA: TGTGCCAGCGTCGGACAGGGTCGTGAGCAGTTCTTC

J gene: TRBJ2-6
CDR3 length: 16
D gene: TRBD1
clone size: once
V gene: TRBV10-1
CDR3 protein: CASSGTGLSGANVLTF
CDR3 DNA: TGCGCCAGCAGTGGGACAGGTCTATCTGGGGCCAACGTCCTGACTTTC

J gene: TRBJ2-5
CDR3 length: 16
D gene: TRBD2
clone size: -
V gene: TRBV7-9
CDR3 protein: CASSFEGLAGGETQYF
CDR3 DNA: TGTGCCAGCAGCTTTGAGGGACTAGCGGGAGGAGAGACCCAGTACTTC

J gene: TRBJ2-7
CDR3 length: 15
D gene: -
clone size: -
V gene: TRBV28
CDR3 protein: CASSPLGAYSSQQYF
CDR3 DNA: TGTGCCAGCAGTCCCCTGGGAGCTTACAGCTCGCAACAGTACTTC

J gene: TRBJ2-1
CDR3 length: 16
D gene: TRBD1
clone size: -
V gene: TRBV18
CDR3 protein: CASSPPGQGGSGEQFF
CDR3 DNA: TGTGCCAGCTCACCACCGGGACAGGGGGGCTCTGGTGAGCAGTTCTTC

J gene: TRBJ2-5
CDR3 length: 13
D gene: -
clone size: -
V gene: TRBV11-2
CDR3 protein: CASSLGGEETQYF
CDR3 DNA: TGTGCCAGCAGCTTAGGGGGAGAGGAGACCCAGTACTTC

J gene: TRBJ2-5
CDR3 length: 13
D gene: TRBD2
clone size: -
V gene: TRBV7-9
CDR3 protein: CASSLAGGETQYF
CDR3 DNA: TGTGCCAGCAGCTTAGCGGGGGGGGAGACCCAGTACTTC

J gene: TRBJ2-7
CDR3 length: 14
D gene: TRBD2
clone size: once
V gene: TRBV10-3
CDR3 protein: CAISEPRLATKQYF
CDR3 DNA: TGTGCCATCAGTGAGCCCCGACTAGCGACCAAGCAGTACTTC

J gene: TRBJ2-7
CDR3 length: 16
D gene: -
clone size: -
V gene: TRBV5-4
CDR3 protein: CASSLLRAGTTDEQYF
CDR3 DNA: TGTGCCAGCAGCTTGTTACGGGCGGGCACTACAGACGAGCAGTACTTC

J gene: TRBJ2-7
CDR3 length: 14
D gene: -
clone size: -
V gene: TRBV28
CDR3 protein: CASSFTGPTYEQYF
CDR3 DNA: TGTGCCAGCAGTTTCACGGGTCCAACCTACGAGCAGTACTTC

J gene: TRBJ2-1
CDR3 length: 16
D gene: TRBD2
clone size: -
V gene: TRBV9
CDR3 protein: CASSVEHSGRANEQFF
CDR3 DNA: TGTGCCAGCAGCGTAGAACATAGCGGGAGGGCCAATGAGCAGTTCTTC

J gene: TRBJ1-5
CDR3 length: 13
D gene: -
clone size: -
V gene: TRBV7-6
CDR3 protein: CASSLLQGQPQHF
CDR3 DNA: TGTGCCAGCAGCTTATTACAGGGCCAGCCCCAGCATTTT

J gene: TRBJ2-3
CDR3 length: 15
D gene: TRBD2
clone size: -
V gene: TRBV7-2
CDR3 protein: CASSGGSGIQDTQYF
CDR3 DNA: TGTGCCAGCAGCGGGGGTAGCGGGATACAAGATACGCAGTATTTT

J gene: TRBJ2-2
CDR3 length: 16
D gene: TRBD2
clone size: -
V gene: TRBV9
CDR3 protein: CASSVVSGRITGELFF
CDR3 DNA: TGTGCCAGCAGCGTCGTTAGCGGGAGAATCACCGGGGAGCTGTTTTTT

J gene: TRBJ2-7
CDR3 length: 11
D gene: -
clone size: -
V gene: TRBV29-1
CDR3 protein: CSAGEVYEQYF
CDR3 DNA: TGCAGCGCTGGGGAGGTGTACGAGCAGTACTTC

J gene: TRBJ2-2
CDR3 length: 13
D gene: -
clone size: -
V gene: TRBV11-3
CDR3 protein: CASSLGGAGELFF
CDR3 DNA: TGTGCCAGCAGCTTAGGGGGGGCCGGGGAGCTGTTTTTT

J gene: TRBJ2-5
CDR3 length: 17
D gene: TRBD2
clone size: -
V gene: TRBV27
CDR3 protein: CASSLGALAGTSETQYF
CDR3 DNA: TGTGCCAGCAGTTTGGGGGCCTTAGCGGGAACCAGCGAGACCCAGTACTTC

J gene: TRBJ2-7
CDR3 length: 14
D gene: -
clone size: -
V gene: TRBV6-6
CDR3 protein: CASSLEAREYEQYF
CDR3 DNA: TGTGCCAGCAGTTTGGAAGCCAGGGAATACGAGCAGTACTTC

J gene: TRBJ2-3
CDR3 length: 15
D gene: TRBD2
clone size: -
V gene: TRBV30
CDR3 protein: CAWSYGVAGGDTQYF
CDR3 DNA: TGTGCCTGGAGTTACGGGGTAGCGGGAGGGGATACGCAGTATTTT

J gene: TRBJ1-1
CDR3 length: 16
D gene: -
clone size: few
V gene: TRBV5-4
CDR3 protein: CASTPRGGQGNTEAFF
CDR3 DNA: TGTGCCAGCACCCCCAGAGGAGGGCAGGGGAACACTGAAGCTTTCTTT

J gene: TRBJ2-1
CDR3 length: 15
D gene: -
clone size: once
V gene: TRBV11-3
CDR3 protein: CASSPGGGPENEQFF
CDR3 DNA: TGTGCCAGCAGCCCGGGTGGAGGGCCGGAAAATGAGCAGTTCTTC

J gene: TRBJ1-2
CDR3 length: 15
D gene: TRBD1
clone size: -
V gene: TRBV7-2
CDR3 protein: CAGSRGTGRNYGYTF
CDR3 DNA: TGTGCCGGCAGCCGGGGGACAGGTCGGAACTATGGCTACACCTTC

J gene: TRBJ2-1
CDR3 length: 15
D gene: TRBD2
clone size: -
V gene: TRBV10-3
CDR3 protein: CAISGGDLLGNEQFF
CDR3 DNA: TGTGCCATCAGCGGGGGGGACCTCCTCGGGAATGAGCAGTTCTTC

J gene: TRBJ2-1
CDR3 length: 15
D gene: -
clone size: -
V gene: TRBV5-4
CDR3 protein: CASSVPSSSYNEQFF
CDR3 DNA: TGTGCCAGCAGCGTCCCTTCTAGCTCCTACAATGAGCAGTTCTTC